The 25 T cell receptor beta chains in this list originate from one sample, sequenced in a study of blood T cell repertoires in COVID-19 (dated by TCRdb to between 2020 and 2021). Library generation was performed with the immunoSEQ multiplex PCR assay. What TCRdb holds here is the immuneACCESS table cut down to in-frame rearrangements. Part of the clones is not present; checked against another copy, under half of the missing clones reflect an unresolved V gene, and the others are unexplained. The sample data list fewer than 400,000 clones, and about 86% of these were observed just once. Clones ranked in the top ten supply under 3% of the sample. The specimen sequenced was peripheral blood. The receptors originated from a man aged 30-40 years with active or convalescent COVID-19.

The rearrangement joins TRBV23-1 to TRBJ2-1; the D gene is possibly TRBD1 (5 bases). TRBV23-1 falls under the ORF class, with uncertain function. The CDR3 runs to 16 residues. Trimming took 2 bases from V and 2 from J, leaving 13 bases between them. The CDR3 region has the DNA TGCGCCAGCAGTCAACCCGGACACTTGGCCTACAATGAGCAGTTCTTC. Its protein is CASSQPGHLAYNEQFF.

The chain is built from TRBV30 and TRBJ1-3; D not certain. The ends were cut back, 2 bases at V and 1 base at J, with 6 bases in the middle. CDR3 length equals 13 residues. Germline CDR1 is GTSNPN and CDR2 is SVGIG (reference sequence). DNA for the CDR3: TGTGCCTGGAGTCAGGATTCTGGAAACACCATATATTTT. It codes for CAWSQDSGNTIYF. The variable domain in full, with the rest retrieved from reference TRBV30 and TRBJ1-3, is SQTIHQWPATLVQPVGSPLSLECTVEGTSNPNLYWYRQAAGRGLQLLFYSVGIGQISSEVPQNLSASRPQDRQFILSSKKLLLSDSGFYLCAWSQDSGNTIYFGEGSWLTVV.

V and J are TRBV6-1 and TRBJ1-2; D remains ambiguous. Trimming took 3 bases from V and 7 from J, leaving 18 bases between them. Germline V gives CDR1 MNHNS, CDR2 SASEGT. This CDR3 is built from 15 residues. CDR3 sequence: CASSDESHYLGGYTF. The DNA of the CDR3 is TGTGCCAGCAGTGATGAATCCCATTACCTAGGTGGCTACACCTTC.

CDR3 DNA sequence: TGTGCCTGGAGGGGACAGGGGAGGAAACTGTTTTTT. It codes for CAWRGQGRKLFF. This chain connects TRBV30 to TRBJ1-4, with 10 nucleotides matching TRBD1. The trim removed 3 bases at V and 11 bases at J, leaving 3 bases unmatched. Germline CDR1 and CDR2: GTSNPN and SVGIG (reference sequence). This CDR3 is built from 12 residues.

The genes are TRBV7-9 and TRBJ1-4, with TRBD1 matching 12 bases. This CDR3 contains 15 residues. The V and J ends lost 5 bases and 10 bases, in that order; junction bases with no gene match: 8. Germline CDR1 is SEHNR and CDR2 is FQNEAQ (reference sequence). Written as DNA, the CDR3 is TGTGCCAGCAGCAGCCGGGACAGGGGGCAACGAAAACTGTTTTTT. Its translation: CASSSRDRGQRKLFF.

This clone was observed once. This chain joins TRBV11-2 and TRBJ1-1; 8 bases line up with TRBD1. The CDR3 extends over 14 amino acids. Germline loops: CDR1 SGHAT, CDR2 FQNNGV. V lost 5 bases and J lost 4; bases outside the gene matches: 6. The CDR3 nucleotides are TGTGCCAGCAGCCAGCGGACAGGGACCACTGAAGCTTTCTTT. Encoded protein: CASSQRTGTTEAFF.

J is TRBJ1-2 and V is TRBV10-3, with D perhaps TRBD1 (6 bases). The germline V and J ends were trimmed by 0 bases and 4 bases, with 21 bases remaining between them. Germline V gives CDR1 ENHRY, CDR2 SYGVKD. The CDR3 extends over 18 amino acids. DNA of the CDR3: TGTGCCATCAGTGAGTCCCCACTTCGACAGGCCGGCGGCTATGGCTACACCTTC. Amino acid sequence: CAISESPLRQAGGYGYTF.

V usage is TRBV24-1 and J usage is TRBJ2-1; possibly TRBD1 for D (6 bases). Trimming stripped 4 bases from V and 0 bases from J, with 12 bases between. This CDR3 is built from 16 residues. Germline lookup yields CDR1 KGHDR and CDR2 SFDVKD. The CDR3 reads CATSDLGHSSYNEQFF. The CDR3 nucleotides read TGTGCCACCAGTGACCTGGGACACAGCTCCTACAATGAGCAGTTCTTC.

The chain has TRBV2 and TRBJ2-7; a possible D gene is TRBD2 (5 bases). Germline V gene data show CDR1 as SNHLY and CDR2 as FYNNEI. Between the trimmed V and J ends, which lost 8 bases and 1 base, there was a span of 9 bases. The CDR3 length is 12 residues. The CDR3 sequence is CASAGPSYEQYF. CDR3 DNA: TGTGCCAGCGCGGGTCCTTCCTACGAGCAGTACTTC.

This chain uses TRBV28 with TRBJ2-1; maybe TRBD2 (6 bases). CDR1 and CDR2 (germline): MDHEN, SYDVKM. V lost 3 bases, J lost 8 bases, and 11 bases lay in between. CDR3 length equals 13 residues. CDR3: CASSFEGGDEQFF. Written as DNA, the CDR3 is TGTGCCAGCAGTTTCGAAGGAGGGGATGAGCAGTTCTTC.

The CDR3 region has the DNA TGTGCCAGCAGCGGGGACAGCTACGAGCAGTACTTC. It codes for CASSGDSYEQYF. The chain employs TRBV9 and TRBJ2-7, with 7 bases aligning to TRBD1. Germline CDR1 reads SGDLS; CDR2 reads YYNGEE. The length of the CDR3 is 12 residues. V lost 3 bases to trimming and J lost 3 bases; unmatched junction nucleotides: 0.

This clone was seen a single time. In DNA form, the CDR3 reads TGTGCCAGCAGTGATCGGACAGGGGGAACTAATGAAAAACTGTTTTTT. Its protein product is CASSDRTGGTNEKLFF. V gene TRBV6-1 combines with J gene TRBJ1-4; TRBD1 aligns across 10 bases. V dropped 3 bases and J dropped 1; count of bases not matched to a gene: 2. In germline, CDR1 is MNHNS, CDR2 SASEGT. The CDR3 has 16 residues.

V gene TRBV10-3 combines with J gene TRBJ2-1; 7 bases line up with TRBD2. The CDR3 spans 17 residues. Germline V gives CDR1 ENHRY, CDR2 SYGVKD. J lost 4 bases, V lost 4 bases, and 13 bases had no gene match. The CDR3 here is CAISGGPGTNLYNEQFF. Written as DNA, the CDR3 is TGTGCCATCAGTGGGGGCCCGGGGACTAACTTGTACAATGAGCAGTTCTTC.

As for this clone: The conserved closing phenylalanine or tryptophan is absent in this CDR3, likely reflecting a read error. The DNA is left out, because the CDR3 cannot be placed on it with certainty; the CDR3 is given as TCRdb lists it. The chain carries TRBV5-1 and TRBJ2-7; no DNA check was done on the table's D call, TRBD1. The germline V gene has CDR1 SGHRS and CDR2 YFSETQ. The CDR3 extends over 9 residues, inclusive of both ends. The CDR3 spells CASSLAYRP.

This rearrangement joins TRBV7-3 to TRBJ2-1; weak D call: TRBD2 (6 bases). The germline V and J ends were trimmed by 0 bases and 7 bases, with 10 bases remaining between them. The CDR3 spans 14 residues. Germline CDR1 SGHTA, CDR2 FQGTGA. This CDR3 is CASSLTGGSNEQFF. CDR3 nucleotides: TGTGCCAGCAGCTTAACGGGGGGTAGTAATGAGCAGTTCTTC. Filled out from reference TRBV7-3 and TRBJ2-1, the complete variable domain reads GAGVSQTPSNKVTEKGKYVELRCDPISGHTALYWYRQSLGQGPEFLIYFQGTGAADDSGLPNDRFFAVRPEGSVSTLKIQRTERGDSAVYLCASSLTGGSNEQFFGPGTRLTVL.

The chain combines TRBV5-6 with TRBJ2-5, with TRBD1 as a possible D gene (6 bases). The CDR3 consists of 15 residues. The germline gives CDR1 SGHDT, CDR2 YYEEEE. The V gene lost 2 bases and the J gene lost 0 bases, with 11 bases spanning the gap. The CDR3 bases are TGTGCCAGCAGCTTACCGGACAGCCACCAAGAGACCCAGTACTTC. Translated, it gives CASSLPDSHQETQYF.

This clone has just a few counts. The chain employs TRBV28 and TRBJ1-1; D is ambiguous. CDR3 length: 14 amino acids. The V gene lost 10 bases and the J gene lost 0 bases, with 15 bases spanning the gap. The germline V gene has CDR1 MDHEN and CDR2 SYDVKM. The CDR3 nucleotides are TGTGCCACCACAATTCGGGTTATGAACACTGAAGCTTTCTTT. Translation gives CATTIRVMNTEAFF.

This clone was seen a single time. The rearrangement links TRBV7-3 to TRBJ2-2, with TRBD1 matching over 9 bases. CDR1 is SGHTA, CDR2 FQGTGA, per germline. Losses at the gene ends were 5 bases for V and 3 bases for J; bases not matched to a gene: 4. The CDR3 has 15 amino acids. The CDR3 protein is CASSERTGDTGELFF. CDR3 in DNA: TGTGCCAGCAGCGAGAGGACAGGGGACACCGGGGAGCTGTTTTTT.

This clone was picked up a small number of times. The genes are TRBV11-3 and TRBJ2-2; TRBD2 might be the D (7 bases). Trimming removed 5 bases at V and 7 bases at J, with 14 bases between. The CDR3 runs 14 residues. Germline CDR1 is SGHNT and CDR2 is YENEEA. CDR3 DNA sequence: TGTGCCAGCAGCCCGCAGGGGAGGGTCGGGGAGCTGTTTTTT. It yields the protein CASSPQGRVGELFF.

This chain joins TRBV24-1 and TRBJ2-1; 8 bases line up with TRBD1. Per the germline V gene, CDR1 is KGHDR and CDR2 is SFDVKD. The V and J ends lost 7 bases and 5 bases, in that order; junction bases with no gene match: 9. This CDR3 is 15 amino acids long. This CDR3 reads CATRPGGVIDNEQFF. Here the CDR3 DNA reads TGTGCCACCAGGCCAGGGGGCGTCATTGACAATGAGCAGTTCTTC.

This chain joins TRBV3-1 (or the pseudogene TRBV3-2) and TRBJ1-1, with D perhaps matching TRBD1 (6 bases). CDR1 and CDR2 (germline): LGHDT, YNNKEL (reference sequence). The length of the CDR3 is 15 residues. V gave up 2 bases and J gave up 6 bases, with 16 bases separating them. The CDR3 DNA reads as TGTGCCAGCAGCCAAAAAATGAGGGGGAGGGCTGAAGCTTTCTTT. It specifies CASSQKMRGRAEAFF.

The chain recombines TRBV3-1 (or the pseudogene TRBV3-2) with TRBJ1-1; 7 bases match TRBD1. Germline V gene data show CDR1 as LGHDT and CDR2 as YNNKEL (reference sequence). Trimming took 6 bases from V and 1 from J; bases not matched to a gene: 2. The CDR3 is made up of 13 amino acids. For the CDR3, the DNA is TGTGCCAGCAGAAACAGGGGGAACACTGAAGCTTTCTTT. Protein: CASRNRGNTEAFF.

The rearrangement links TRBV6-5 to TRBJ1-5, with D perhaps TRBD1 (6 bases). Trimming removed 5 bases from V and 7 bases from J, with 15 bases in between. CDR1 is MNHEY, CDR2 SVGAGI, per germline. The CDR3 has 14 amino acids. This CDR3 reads CASSPPGGRQPQHF. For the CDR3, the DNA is TGTGCCAGCAGTCCCCCGGGGGGGCGGCAGCCCCAGCATTTT.

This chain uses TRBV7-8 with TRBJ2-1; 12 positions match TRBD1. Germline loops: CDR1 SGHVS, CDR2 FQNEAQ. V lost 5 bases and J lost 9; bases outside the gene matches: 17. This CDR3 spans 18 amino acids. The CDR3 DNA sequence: TGTGCCAGCAGCGTTATCGCAGTTGGGACAGGGGGCTGGCGTGAGCAGTTCTTC. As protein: CASSVIAVGTGGWREQFF.

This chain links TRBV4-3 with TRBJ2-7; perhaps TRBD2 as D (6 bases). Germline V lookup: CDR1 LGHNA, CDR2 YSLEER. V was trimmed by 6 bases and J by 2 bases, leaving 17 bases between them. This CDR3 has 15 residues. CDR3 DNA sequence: TGCGCCAGCAGGGTATCGGCGGGGCCAGCCTACGAGCAGTACTTC. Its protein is CASRVSAGPAYEQYF.